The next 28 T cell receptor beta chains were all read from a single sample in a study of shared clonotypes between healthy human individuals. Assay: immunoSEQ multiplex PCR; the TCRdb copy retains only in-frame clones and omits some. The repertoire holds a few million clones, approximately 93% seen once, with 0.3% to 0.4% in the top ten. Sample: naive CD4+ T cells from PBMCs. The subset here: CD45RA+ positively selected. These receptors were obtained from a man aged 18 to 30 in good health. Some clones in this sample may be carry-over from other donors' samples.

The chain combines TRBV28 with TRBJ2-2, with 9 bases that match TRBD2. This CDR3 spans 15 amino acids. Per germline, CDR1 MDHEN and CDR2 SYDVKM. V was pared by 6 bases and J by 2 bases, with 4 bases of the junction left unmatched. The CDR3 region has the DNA TGTGCCAGCAGACGTAGCGGGAGAAACACCGGGGAGCTGTTTTTT. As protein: CASRRSGRNTGELFF.

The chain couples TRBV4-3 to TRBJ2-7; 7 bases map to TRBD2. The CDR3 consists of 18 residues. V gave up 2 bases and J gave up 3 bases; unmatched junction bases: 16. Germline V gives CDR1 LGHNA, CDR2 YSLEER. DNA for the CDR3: TGCGCCAGCAGCCAAAAAGGTTCCCCGGGGGGATGGAGCTACGAGCAGTACTTC. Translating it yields CASSQKGSPGGWSYEQYF.

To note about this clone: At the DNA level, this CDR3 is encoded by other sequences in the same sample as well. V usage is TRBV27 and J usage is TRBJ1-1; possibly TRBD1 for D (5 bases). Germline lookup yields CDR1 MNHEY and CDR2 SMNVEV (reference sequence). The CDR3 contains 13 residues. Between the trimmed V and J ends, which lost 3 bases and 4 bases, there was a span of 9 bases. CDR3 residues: CASSFRRGTEAFF. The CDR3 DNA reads TGTGCCAGCAGTTTTAGGAGGGGCACTGAAGCTTTCTTT.

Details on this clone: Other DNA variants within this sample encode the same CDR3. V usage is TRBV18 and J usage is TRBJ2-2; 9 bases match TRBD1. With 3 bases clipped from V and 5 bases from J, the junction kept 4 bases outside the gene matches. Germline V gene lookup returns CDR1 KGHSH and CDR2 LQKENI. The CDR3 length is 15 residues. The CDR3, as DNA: TGTGCCAGCTCACCTGGGACAGGGCGTACCGGGGAGCTGTTTTTT. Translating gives CASSPGTGRTGELFF.

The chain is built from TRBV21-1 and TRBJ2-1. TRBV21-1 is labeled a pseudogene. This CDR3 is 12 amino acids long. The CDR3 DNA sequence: TGTGCCAGCAGCAAAAAGGACAATGAGCAGTTCTTC. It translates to CASSKKDNEQFF.

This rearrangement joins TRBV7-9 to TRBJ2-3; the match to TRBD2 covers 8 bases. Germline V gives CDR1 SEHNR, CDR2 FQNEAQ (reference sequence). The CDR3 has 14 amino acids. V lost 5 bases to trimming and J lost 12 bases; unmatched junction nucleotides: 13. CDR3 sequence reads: CASSRLTPGTSQYF. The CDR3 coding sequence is TGTGCCAGCAGCCGTCTAACCCCCGGGACTAGTCAGTATTTT.

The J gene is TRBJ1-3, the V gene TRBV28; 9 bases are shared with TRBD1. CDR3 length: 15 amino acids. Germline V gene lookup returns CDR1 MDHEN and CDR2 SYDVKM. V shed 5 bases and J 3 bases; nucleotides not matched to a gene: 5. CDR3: CASSHRGQFGNTIYF. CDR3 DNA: TGTGCCAGCAGTCACAGGGGGCAGTTTGGAAACACCATATATTTT.

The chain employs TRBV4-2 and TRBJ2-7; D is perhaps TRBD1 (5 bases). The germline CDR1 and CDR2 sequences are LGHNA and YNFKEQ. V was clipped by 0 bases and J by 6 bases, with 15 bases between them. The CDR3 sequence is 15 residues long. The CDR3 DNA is TGTGCCAGCAGCCAAGACGTGGCCAGGGAAGGCGAGCAGTACTTC. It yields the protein CASSQDVAREGEQYF.

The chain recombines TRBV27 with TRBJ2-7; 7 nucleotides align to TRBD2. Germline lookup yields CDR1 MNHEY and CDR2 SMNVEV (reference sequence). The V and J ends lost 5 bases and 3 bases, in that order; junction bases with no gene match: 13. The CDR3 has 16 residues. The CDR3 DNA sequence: TGTGCCAGCAGTCCAACCCTTAGCGGGTCCTACTACGAGCAGTACTTC. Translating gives CASSPTLSGSYYEQYF.

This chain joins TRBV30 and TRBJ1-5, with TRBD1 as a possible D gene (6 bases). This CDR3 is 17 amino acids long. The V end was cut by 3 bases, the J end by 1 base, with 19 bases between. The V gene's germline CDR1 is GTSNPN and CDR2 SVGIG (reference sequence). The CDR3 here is CAWSPPMGRGSNQPQHF. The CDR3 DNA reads TGTGCCTGGAGCCCACCGATGGGTAGGGGGAGCAATCAGCCCCAGCATTTT.

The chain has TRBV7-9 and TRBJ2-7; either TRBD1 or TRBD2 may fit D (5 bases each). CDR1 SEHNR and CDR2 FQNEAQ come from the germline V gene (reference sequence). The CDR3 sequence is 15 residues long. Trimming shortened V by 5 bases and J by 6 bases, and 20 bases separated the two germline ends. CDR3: CASSPLGEYFGEQYF. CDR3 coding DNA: TGTGCCAGCAGCCCTCTAGGGGAGTATTTCGGCGAGCAGTACTTC. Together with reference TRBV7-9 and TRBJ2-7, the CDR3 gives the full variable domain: DTGVSQNPRHKITKRGQNVTFRCDPISEHNRLYWYRQTLGQGPEFLTYFQNEAQLEKSRLLSDRFSAERPKGSFSTLEIQRTEQGDSAMYLCASSPLGEYFGEQYFGPGTRLTVT.

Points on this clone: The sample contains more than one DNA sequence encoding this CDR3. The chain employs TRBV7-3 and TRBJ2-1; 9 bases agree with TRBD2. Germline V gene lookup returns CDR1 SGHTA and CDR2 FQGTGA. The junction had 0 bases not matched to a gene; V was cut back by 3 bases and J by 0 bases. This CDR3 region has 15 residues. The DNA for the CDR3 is TGTGCCAGCAGCTTTAGCGGGAGCTCCTACAATGAGCAGTTCTTC. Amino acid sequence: CASSFSGSSYNEQFF.

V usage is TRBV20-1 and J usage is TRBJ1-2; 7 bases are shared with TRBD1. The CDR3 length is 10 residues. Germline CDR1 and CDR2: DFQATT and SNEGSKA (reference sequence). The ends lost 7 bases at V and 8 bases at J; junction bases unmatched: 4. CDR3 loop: CSGNRGGYTF. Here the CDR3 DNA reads TGCAGTGGGAACAGGGGCGGCTACACCTTC.

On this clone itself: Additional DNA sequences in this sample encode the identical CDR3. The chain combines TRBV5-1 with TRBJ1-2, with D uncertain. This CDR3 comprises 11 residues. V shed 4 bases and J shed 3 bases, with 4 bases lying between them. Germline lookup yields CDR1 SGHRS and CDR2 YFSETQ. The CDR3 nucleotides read TGCGCCAGCAGCAGGGACTATGGCTACACCTTC. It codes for CASSRDYGYTF. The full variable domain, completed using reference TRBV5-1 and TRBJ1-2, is KAGVTQTPRYLIKTRGQQVTLSCSPISGHRSVSWYQQTPGQGLQFLFEYFSETQRNKGNFPGRFSGRQFSNSRSEMNVSTLELGDSALYLCASSRDYGYTFGSGTRLTVV.

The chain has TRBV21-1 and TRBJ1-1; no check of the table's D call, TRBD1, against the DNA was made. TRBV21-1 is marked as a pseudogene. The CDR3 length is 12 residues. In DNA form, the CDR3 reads TGTGCCAGCAACACGCTGAACACTGAAGCTTTCTTT. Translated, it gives CASNTLNTEAFF.

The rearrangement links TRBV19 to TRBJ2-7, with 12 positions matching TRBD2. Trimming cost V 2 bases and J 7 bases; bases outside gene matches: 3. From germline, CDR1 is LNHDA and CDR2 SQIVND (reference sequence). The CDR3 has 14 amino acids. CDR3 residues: CASSIRLAGVEQYF. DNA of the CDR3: TGTGCCAGTAGTATAAGACTAGCGGGAGTTGAGCAGTACTTC. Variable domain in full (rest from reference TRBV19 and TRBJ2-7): DGGITQSPKYLFRKEGQNVTLSCEQNLNHDAMYWYRQDPGQGLRLIYYSQIVNDFQKGDIAEGYSVSREKKESFPLTVTSAQKNPTAFYLCASSIRLAGVEQYFGPGTRLTVT.

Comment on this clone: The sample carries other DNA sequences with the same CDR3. The CDR3, as DNA: TGCGCCAGCAGCCTGACGGGGTCGAACACTGAAGCTTTCTTT. The encoded protein is CASSLTGSNTEAFF. The J gene is TRBJ1-1, the V gene TRBV5-1; D call uncertain. Trimming cost V 4 bases and J 1 base, with 11 bases left between them. Germline assignment: CDR1 SGHRS and CDR2 YFSETQ. The CDR3 length is 14 residues.

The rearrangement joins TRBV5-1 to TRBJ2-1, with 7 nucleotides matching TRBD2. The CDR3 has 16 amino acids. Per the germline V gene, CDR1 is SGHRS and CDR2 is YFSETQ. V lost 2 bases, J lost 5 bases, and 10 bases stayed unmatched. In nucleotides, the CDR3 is TGCGCCAGCAGCTTACTAGCGCGAGGCACCGACAATGAGCAGTTCTTC. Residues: CASSLLARGTDNEQFF. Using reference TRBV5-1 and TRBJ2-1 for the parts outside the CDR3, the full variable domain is KAGVTQTPRYLIKTRGQQVTLSCSPISGHRSVSWYQQTPGQGLQFLFEYFSETQRNKGNFPGRFSGRQFSNSRSEMNVSTLELGDSALYLCASSLLARGTDNEQFFGPGTRLTVL.

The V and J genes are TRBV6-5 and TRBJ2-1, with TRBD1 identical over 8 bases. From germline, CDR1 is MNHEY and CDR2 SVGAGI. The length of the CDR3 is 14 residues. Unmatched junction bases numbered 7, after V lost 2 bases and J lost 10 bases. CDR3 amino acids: CASSYDQGALEQFF. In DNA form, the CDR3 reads TGTGCCAGCAGTTACGACCAGGGGGCGTTGGAGCAGTTCTTC.

This CDR3 reads CASSFGAGAPDEQYF. The CDR3 DNA sequence: TGTGCCAGTAGTTTCGGGGCGGGAGCCCCTGACGAGCAGTACTTC. The gene calls are TRBV19 and TRBJ2-7; 7 nucleotides match TRBD2. This CDR3 contains 15 residues. Germline CDR1 and CDR2: LNHDA and SQIVND (reference sequence). Trimming took 5 bases from V and 5 from J; bases not matched to a gene: 12.

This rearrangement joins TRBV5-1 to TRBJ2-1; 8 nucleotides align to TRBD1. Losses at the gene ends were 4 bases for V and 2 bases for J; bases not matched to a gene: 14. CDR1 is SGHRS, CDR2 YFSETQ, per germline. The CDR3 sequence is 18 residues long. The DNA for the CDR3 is TGCGCCAGCAGCGGGATACCCAAGGACAGGGAGGCCTACAATGAGCAGTTCTTC. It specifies CASSGIPKDREAYNEQFF.

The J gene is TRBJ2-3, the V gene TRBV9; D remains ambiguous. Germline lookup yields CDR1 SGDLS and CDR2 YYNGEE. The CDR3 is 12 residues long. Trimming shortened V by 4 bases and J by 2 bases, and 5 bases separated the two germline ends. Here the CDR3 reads CASSQITDTQYF. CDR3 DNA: TGTGCCAGCAGCCAGATCACAGATACGCAGTATTTT.

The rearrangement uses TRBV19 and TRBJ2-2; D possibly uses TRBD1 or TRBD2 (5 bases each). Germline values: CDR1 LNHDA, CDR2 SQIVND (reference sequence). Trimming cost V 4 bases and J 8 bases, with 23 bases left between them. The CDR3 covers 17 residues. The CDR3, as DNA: TGTGCCAGTAGTAGCCCTCTTAGGCAGGGTCGGACTGGGGAGCTGTTTTTT. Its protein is CASSSPLRQGRTGELFF.

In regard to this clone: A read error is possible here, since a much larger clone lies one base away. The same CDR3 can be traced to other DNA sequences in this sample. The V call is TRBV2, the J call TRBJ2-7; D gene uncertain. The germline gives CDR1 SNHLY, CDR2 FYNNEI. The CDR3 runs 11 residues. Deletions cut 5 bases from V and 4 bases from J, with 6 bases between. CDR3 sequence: CASSLGYEQYF. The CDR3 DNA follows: TGTGCCAGCAGTTTGGGGTACGAGCAGTACTTC. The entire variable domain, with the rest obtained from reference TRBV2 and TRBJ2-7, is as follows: EPEVTQTPSHQVTQMGQEVILRCVPISNHLYFYWYRQILGQKVEFLVSFYNNEISEKSEIFDDQFSVERPDGSNFTLKIRSTKLEDSAMYFCASSLGYEQYFGPGTRLTVT.

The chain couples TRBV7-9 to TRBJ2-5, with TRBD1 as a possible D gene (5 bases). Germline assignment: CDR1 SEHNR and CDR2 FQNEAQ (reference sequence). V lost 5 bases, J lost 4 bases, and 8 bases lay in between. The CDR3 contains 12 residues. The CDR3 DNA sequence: TGTGCCAGCAGCAGGGGTATAGAGACCCAGTACTTC. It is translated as CASSRGIETQYF.

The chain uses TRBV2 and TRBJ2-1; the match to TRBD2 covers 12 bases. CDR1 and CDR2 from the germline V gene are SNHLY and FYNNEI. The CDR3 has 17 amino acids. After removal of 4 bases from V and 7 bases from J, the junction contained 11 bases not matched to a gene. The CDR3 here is CASSARRLAGEGNEQFF. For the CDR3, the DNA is TGTGCCAGCAGTGCGAGGCGACTAGCGGGAGAAGGAAATGAGCAGTTCTTC. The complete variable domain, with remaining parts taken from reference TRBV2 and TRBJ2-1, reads EPEVTQTPSHQVTQMGQEVILRCVPISNHLYFYWYRQILGQKVEFLVSFYNNEISEKSEIFDDQFSVERPDGSNFTLKIRSTKLEDSAMYFCASSARRLAGEGNEQFFGPGTRLTVL.

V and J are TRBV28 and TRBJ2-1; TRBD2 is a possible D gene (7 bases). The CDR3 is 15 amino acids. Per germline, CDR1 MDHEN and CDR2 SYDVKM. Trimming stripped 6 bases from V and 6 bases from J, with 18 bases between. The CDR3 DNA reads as TGTGCCAGCAGAATAGGGGGGGCGTCGGGCAATGAGCAGTTCTTC. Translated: CASRIGGASGNEQFF.

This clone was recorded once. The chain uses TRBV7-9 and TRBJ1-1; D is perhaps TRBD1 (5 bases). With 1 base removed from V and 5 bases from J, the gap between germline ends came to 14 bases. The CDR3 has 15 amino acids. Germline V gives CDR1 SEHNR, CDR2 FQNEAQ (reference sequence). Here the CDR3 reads CASSLGVRANTEAFF. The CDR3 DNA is TGTGCCAGCAGCTTAGGGGTCAGGGCCAATACTGAAGCTTTCTTT.